Listed here is a single TCR beta chain. The CDR3 has 14 amino acids. Germline V gene sequence: CDR1 SGHNT, CDR2 YYREEE (reference sequence). Trimming removed 2 bases at V and 5 bases at J, with 10 bases between. Generated by immunoSEQ multiplex PCR, the TCRdb table keeps only in-frame clones and is missing some. The data show approximately 73,000 clones, approximately 96% seen once. This entry is derived from a study of technical replicates of blood from several donors. The chain recombines TRBV5-4 with TRBJ1-4; D possibly corresponds to TRBD1 (6 bases). Sequencing used T cells isolated from PBMCs. The TCR was taken from a human donor in good health. CDR3 sequence (DNA): TGTGCCAGCAGCTTACAGGGCATAAATGAAAAACTGTTTTTT. This encodes CASSLQGINEKLFF.